Below, 30 T cell receptor beta chains from the same sample are listed, as sequenced in a study of blood T cell repertoires in COVID-19. The protocol was immunoSEQ multiplex PCR, while the TCRdb copy is restricted to in-frame clones and leaves out a portion. The data contain fewer than 300,000 clones, just over 90% of them singletons. The sample taken for sequencing was peripheral blood. These receptors originate from a woman in her thirties with COVID-19, enrolled during active disease.

The chain recombines TRBV6-6 with TRBJ1-4; tentative D call: TRBD1 (5 bases). The germline V gene has CDR1 MNHNY and CDR2 SVGAGI (reference sequence). Trimming cost V 8 bases and J 5 bases, with 12 bases left between them. The CDR3 is 13 amino acids. The CDR3 DNA is TGTGCCAGCCGGGAGGGGAAAAATGAAAAACTGTTTTTT. Protein: CASREGKNEKLFF.

V and J are TRBV7-9 and TRBJ1-1, with no clear D. CDR3 length: 14 residues. V lost 3 bases, J lost 0 bases, and 8 bases lay in between. The germline CDR1 and CDR2 sequences are SEHNR and FQNEAQ (reference sequence). The chain's CDR3 is CASSLTAMNTEAFF. The CDR3 nucleotides read TGTGCCAGCAGCTTGACTGCTATGAACACTGAAGCTTTCTTT.

This clone appeared many times. This chain connects TRBV19 to TRBJ2-7, with TRBD1 as a possible D gene (6 bases). The CDR3 runs 14 residues. Germline lookup yields CDR1 LNHDA and CDR2 SQIVND (reference sequence). V lost 2 bases, J lost 1 base, and 9 bases lay in between. The CDR3 here is CASSITDRSYEQYF. The CDR3 nucleotides read TGTGCCAGTAGTATAACGGACAGATCCTACGAGCAGTACTTC.

This rearrangement joins TRBV19 to TRBJ1-5; tentatively, D is TRBD1 (6 bases). Between the trimmed V and J ends, which lost 1 base and 3 bases, there was a span of 16 bases. Germline values: CDR1 LNHDA, CDR2 SQIVND (reference sequence). The CDR3 runs 17 residues. The CDR3 DNA follows: TGTGCCAGTAGTATAGCAGCGGGGGCGAGGTTCAATCAGCCCCAGCATTTT. As protein: CASSIAAGARFNQPQHF.

V is TRBV27 and J is TRBJ2-5; a possible D gene is TRBD2 (5 bases). The CDR3 is made up of 15 amino acids. CDR1 and CDR2 (germline): MNHEY, SMNVEV (reference sequence). Deletions cut 3 bases from V and 5 bases from J, with 16 bases between. Here the CDR3 reads CASSLWEGRAETQYF. CDR3 nucleotide sequence: TGTGCCAGCAGTTTGTGGGAAGGGAGAGCGGAGACCCAGTACTTC.

The chain joins TRBV7-3 to TRBJ2-3; 14 bases agree with TRBD2. The CDR3 runs to 16 residues. Germline V gene data show CDR1 as SGHTA and CDR2 as FQGTGA. The V and J ends lost 5 bases and 3 bases, in that order; junction bases with no gene match: 4. The CDR3 spells CASSPRLAGGTDTQYF. The CDR3 DNA is TGTGCCAGCAGCCCCCGACTAGCGGGAGGGACAGATACGCAGTATTTT.

The chain is built from TRBV20-1 and TRBJ2-7; D might be TRBD2 (6 bases). The CDR3 is 14 amino acids. In germline, CDR1 is DFQATT, CDR2 SNEGSKA (reference sequence). Trimming shortened V by 3 bases and J by 4 bases, and 16 bases separated the two germline ends. CDR3 region: CSASILRGTYEQYF. CDR3 bases: TGCAGTGCTAGTATACTGCGGGGAACGTACGAGCAGTACTTC.

The CDR3 DNA reads as TGTGCCAGTAGTATTTATCCAGGGAACTATGGCTACACCTTC. Its protein is CASSIYPGNYGYTF. The chain links TRBV19 to TRBJ1-2, with D tentatively TRBD1 (5 bases). V was cut by 3 bases and J by 2 bases, with 10 bases left in between. Germline CDR1 and CDR2: LNHDA and SQIVND (reference sequence). There are 14 residues in the CDR3.

J is TRBJ1-3 and V is TRBV30; 7 nucleotides agree with TRBD1. Germline CDR1 is GTSNPN and CDR2 is SVGIG (reference sequence). The CDR3 is 15 residues long. V lost 5 bases, J lost 0 bases, and 7 bases stayed unmatched. The CDR3 loop reads CAWSRTGLSGNTIYF. The CDR3 nucleotides are TGTGCCTGGTCCCGGACAGGCCTCTCTGGAAACACCATATATTTT. Based on the CDR3 plus reference TRBV30 and TRBJ1-3, the full variable domain is SQTIHQWPATLVQPVGSPLSLECTVEGTSNPNLYWYRQAAGRGLQLLFYSVGIGQISSEVPQNLSASRPQDRQFILSSKKLLLSDSGFYLCAWSRTGLSGNTIYFGEGSWLTVV.

V is TRBV10-3 and J is TRBJ2-1, with 9 bases lining up with TRBD1. There are 15 residues in the CDR3. V gave up 1 base and J gave up 8 bases; unmatched junction bases: 6. Germline V gene data show CDR1 as ENHRY and CDR2 as SYGVKD. The CDR3 protein is CAISEYLGQGDEQFF. In DNA, the CDR3 is TGTGCCATCAGTGAGTACTTGGGACAGGGTGATGAGCAGTTCTTC.

This sequence joins TRBV15 and TRBJ1-4; weak D call: TRBD1 (6 bases). The CDR3 is 18 amino acids. Germline loops: CDR1 LNHNV, CDR2 YYDKDF (reference sequence). Between the trimmed V and J ends, which lost 0 bases and 5 bases, there was a span of 19 bases. DNA of the CDR3: TGTGCCACCAGCAGAGATGCGGGCGACAGGCCAGAAAATGAAAAACTGTTTTTT. Translation: CATSRDAGDRPENEKLFF.

The CDR3 protein is CASSIQGYGYTF. The CDR3 nucleotides are TGTGCCAGCAGTATACAGGGATATGGCTACACCTTC. The chain is built from TRBV12-3 or TRBV12-4 and TRBJ1-2; tentative D call: TRBD1 (6 bases). Trimming cost V 5 bases and J 5 bases, with 9 bases left between them. The CDR3 extends over 12 amino acids.

The V and J genes are TRBV5-1 and TRBJ2-3; D remains ambiguous. The CDR3 is 14 amino acids. V was clipped by 0 bases and J by 6 bases, with 11 bases between them. Looked up from germline, CDR1 is SGHRS and CDR2 is YFSETQ. The chain's CDR3 is CASSLAFLVDTQYF. The CDR3 DNA reads as TGCGCCAGCAGCTTGGCCTTTCTCGTTGATACGCAGTATTTT.

There are a few counts of this clone. Distinct nucleotide sequences in the sample also encode this CDR3. This chain links TRBV6-5 with TRBJ1-1; D possibly corresponds to TRBD1 (6 bases). Trimming cost V 6 bases and J 1 base, with 9 bases left between them. Germline V gene sequence: CDR1 MNHEY, CDR2 SVGAGI. This CDR3 has 13 residues. This chain's CDR3 is CASRVGQNTEAFF. DNA for the CDR3: TGTGCCAGCAGGGTGGGACAGAACACTGAAGCTTTCTTT.

V and J are TRBV9 and TRBJ2-1; 7 bases match TRBD2. Germline V gene lookup returns CDR1 SGDLS and CDR2 YYNGEE. The CDR3 loop spans 18 amino acids. V lost 3 bases to trimming and J lost 3 bases; unmatched junction nucleotides: 15. Here the CDR3 reads CASSAQGGRQIFYNEQFF. As DNA, the CDR3 is TGTGCCAGCAGCGCTCAGGGAGGGAGGCAGATATTCTACAATGAGCAGTTCTTC.

The chain employs TRBV10-3 and TRBJ2-2, with 9 bases identical to TRBD2. The CDR3 is 15 residues long. Germline V gene data show CDR1 as ENHRY and CDR2 as SYGVKD. Germline trimming cut 3 bases from V and 6 bases from J; bases unmatched to any gene: 5. CDR3 in amino acids: CAISEPGLAAGELFF. CDR3 nucleotides: TGTGCCATCAGTGAACCGGGACTAGCAGCCGGGGAGCTGTTTTTT.

CDR3 region: CASSWRLGNTEAFF. The CDR3 bases are TGTGCCAGCAGCTGGAGACTAGGGAACACTGAAGCTTTCTTT. This chain links TRBV11-2 with TRBJ1-1; no definite D call. The germline V gene encodes CDR1 SGHAT and CDR2 FQNNGV. Trimming took 4 bases from V and 1 from J, leaving 10 bases between them. There are 14 residues in the CDR3.

This rearrangement joins TRBV30 to TRBJ2-1, with D maybe TRBD2 (5 bases). CDR1 is GTSNPN, CDR2 SVGIG, per germline (reference sequence). The CDR3 has 16 amino acids. Trimming removed 2 bases from V and 0 bases from J, with 14 bases in between. As DNA, the CDR3 is TGTGCCTGGAGTCCCGGACTCTTGAGCTCCTACAATGAGCAGTTCTTC. Protein sequence: CAWSPGLLSSYNEQFF.

This chain links TRBV3-1 (or the pseudogene TRBV3-2) with TRBJ2-2, with TRBD1 as a possible D gene (5 bases). CDR1 and CDR2 from the germline V gene are LGHDT and YNNKEL (reference sequence). Trimming shortened V by 4 bases and J by 5 bases, and 20 bases separated the two germline ends. There are 17 residues in the CDR3. The CDR3 sequence: CASSPPQGGPRTGELFF. CDR3 coding DNA: TGTGCCAGCAGCCCCCCCCAGGGCGGACCCCGGACCGGGGAGCTGTTTTTT.

The rearrangement uses TRBV2 and TRBJ2-7, with D tentatively TRBD1 (6 bases). The germline gives CDR1 SNHLY, CDR2 FYNNEI. V gave up 1 base and J gave up 5 bases, with 12 bases separating them. The CDR3 is made up of 14 amino acids. The CDR3 is CASSEVTGFDEQYF. As DNA, the CDR3 is TGTGCCAGCAGTGAAGTTACAGGGTTCGACGAGCAGTACTTC.

In nucleotides, the CDR3 is TGTGCCAGTAGTACCACTAGCGGGCGGGATGAGCAGTTCTTC. Translating gives CASSTTSGRDEQFF. V gene TRBV19 combines with J gene TRBJ2-1, with 9 bases that match TRBD2. With 4 bases clipped from V and 8 bases from J, the junction kept 6 bases outside the gene matches. From germline, CDR1 is LNHDA and CDR2 SQIVND (reference sequence). The length of the CDR3 is 14 residues. Full variable domain (rest looked up from reference TRBV19 and TRBJ2-1): DGGITQSPKYLFRKEGQNVTLSCEQNLNHDAMYWYRQDPGQGLRLIYYSQIVNDFQKGDIAEGYSVSREKKESFPLTVTSAQKNPTAFYLCASSTTSGRDEQFFGPGTRLTVL.

V gene TRBV30 combines with J gene TRBJ1-2, with D tentatively TRBD1 (6 bases). Germline V lookup: CDR1 GTSNPN, CDR2 SVGIG (reference sequence). V lost 0 bases and J lost 6, with 14 bases in between. This CDR3 is 14 amino acids long. In DNA form, the CDR3 reads TGTGCCTGGAGTGTACAGGCAGGGGTGAATGGCTACACCTTC. Translating it yields CAWSVQAGVNGYTF.

This clone was seen a few times. This chain uses TRBV5-1 with TRBJ2-2, with TRBD1 as a possible D gene (6 bases). This CDR3 contains 13 residues. Looked up from germline, CDR1 is SGHRS and CDR2 is YFSETQ. Trimming pared 5 bases from V and 6 bases from J, leaving 11 bases between. CDR3 amino acids: CASSHPGAGELFF. The CDR3 bases are TGCGCCAGCAGTCACCCAGGGGCCGGGGAGCTGTTTTTT.

This clone has only a few counts. The J gene is TRBJ2-7, the V gene TRBV2, with D hard to call. The CDR3 loop spans 13 amino acids. Germline V gives CDR1 SNHLY, CDR2 FYNNEI. Trimming removed 5 bases from V and 1 base from J, with 9 bases in between. The CDR3 reads CASSQVSSYEQYF. Here the CDR3 DNA reads TGTGCCAGCAGTCAGGTATCTTCCTACGAGCAGTACTTC.

The rearrangement joins TRBV19 to TRBJ2-2; D might be TRBD2 (6 bases). CDR1 is LNHDA and CDR2 is SQIVND in the germline V gene (reference sequence). The CDR3 is made up of 13 amino acids. Trimming shortened V by 4 bases and J by 3 bases, and 6 bases separated the two germline ends. The CDR3, as DNA: TGTGCCAGTAGTAGGGGGGACACCGGGGAGCTGTTTTTT. Translation gives CASSRGDTGELFF.

The rearrangement uses TRBV12-5 and TRBJ2-1; 12 bases align to TRBD2. Per the germline V gene, CDR1 is LGHNT and CDR2 is FRNRAP. The CDR3 length is 17 residues. Germline trimming cut 1 base from V and 6 bases from J; bases unmatched to any gene: 7. CDR3 amino acids: CASGLGPGTSGFNEQFF. Here the CDR3 DNA reads TGTGCTAGTGGTTTGGGGCCCGGGACTAGCGGGTTCAATGAGCAGTTCTTC. Looking up the rest from reference TRBV12-5 and TRBJ2-1 gives the full variable domain: DARVTQTPRHKVTEMGQEVTMRCQPILGHNTVFWYRQTMMQGLELLAYFRNRAPLDDSGMPKDRFSAEMPDATLATLKIQPSEPRDSAVYFCASGLGPGTSGFNEQFFGPGTRLTVL.

The chain links TRBV28 to TRBJ1-1; no reliable D call. In germline, CDR1 is MDHEN, CDR2 SYDVKM. Trimming took off 3 bases at V and 7 bases at J, with 12 bases between the two ends. CDR3 length equals 13 residues. The CDR3 DNA reads as TGTGCCAGCAGTTTCTCCGTGAGCTTTGAAGCTTTCTTT. Its translation: CASSFSVSFEAFF.

This clone came up a few times. This CDR3 reads CASKQGASSYNEQFF. CDR3 nucleotides: TGTGCCAGTAAGCAGGGGGCGAGCTCCTACAATGAGCAGTTCTTC. The chain carries TRBV19 and TRBJ2-1, with 8 bases fitting TRBD1. This CDR3 is 15 amino acids long. The germline V gene encodes CDR1 LNHDA and CDR2 SQIVND (reference sequence). V shed 7 bases, J shed 0 bases, and the junction held 5 bases outside the gene matches.

The V and J genes are TRBV7-3 and TRBJ1-5; TRBD1 matches 8 bases. V was clipped by 5 bases and J by 7 bases; unmatched bases: 4. The CDR3 sequence is 13 residues long. Germline V lookup: CDR1 SGHTA, CDR2 FQGTGA. CDR3 nucleotides: TGTGCCAGCAGCCACAGGGGGGACCAGCCCCAGCATTTT. As protein: CASSHRGDQPQHF.

This chain uses TRBV12-2 with TRBJ1-2; the D call in the table, TRBD1, was not verified against the DNA. TRBV12-2 is a listed pseudogene. The CDR3 loop spans 15 amino acids. The CDR3 coding sequence is TGTGCAAGTCGCTCAGCCCCGGGACAGGGGTTTGGCTACACCTTC. This translates into CASRSAPGQGFGYTF.